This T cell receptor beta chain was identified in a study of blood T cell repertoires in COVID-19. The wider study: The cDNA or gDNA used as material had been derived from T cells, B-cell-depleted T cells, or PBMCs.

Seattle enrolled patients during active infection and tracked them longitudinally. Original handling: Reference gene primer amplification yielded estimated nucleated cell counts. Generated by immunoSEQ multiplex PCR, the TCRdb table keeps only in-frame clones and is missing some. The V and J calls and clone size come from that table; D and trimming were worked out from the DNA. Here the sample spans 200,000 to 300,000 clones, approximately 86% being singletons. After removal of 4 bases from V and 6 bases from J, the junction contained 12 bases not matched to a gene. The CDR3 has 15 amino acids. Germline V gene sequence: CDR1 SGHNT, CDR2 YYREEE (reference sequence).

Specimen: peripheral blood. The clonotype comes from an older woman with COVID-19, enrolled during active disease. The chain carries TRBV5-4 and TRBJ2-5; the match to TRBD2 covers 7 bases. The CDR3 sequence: CASSEGGEGRKTQYF. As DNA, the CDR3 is TGTGCCAGCAGCGAAGGAGGGGAGGGCCGGAAGACCCAGTACTTC. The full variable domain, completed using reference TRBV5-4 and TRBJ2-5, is ETGVTQSPTHLIKTRGQQVTLRCSSQSGHNTVSWYQQALGQGPQFIFQYYREEENGRGNFPPRFSGLQFPNYSSELNVNALELDDSALYLCASSEGGEGRKTQYFGPGTRLLVL.